Listed below are T cell receptor beta chains from one sample, sequenced in a study of type 1 and type 2 diabetes patients. TCRdb re-called the multiplex PCR reads with MiXCR, one entry per CDR3 protein. The table lists a few hundred thousand distinct CDR3 sequences, roughly 44% of them singletons. What was sequenced was peripheral blood mononuclear cells (PBMCs). The receptors come from a man aged 18 to 35 with type 2 diabetes. Each CDR3 is given with its conserved first and last residue. D genes are given only for firm matches. Size is stated for part of the rows, as once, few or many counts, or as a class when the clone is expanded.

>NA|many|TRBJ2-3|TRBV7-3
CASRDRGTDTQYF
TGTGCCAGCAGGGACCGTGGCACAGATACGCAGTATTTT
>TRBD1|few|TRBJ2-3|TRBV5-1
CASSLAPPGQGTDTQYF
TGCGCCAGCAGCTTGGCCCCTCCCGGACAGGGTACGGATACGCAGTATTTT
>NA|NA|TRBJ1-2|TRBV5-1
CASSPDNLVNYGYTF
TGCGCCAGCAGCCCAGACAATCTTGTGAACTATGGCTACACCTTC
>NA|NA|TRBJ2-2|TRBV28
CASSFSRQEYTGELFF
TGTGCCAGCAGTTTTTCCCGGCAGGAGTACACCGGGGAGCTGTTTTTT
>NA|NA|TRBJ1-3|TRBV20-1
CSAWGDSGNTIYF
TGCAGTGCCTGGGGAGACTCTGGAAACACCATATATTTT
>NA|NA|TRBJ1-1|TRBV19
CASRLAPWSDTEAFF
TGTGCCAGTAGGCTAGCACCCTGGTCGGACACTGAAGCTTTCTTT
>NA|few|TRBJ1-2|TRBV15
CATSSGQGGFDYGYTF
TGTGCCACCAGCAGTGGTCAGGGAGGGTTTGACTATGGCTACACCTTC
>TRBD2|many|TRBJ2-7|TRBV19
CASSLASGGNEQYF
TGTGCCAGTAGTTTGGCTAGCGGAGGGAACGAGCAGTACTTC
>NA|NA|TRBJ1-6|TRBV7-2
CASSQQDSPLHF
TGTGCCAGCAGCCAACAGGACTCACCCCTCCACTTT
>NA|NA|TRBJ2-7|TRBV4-1
CASSQYKGSQDEQYF
TGCGCCAGCAGCCAATATAAGGGTTCTCAGGACGAGCAGTACTTC
>NA|NA|TRBJ1-6|TRBV28
CASSPPEGVRNSPLHF
TGTGCCAGCAGTCCCCCCGAGGGGGTAAGGAATTCACCCCTCCACTTT
>NA|few|TRBJ2-1|TRBV7-2
CASIESSYNEQFF
TGTGCCAGCATCGAGTCGTCGTACAATGAGCAGTTCTTC
>NA|NA|TRBJ1-6|TRBV6-5
CASSTGRSYNSPLHF
TGTGCCAGCAGTACAGGGCGCTCCTATAATTCACCCCTCCACTTT
>NA|NA|TRBJ1-2|TRBV29-1
CSAPMGGGGYTF
TGCAGCGCACCGATGGGGGGAGGTGGCTACACCTTC
>NA|NA|TRBJ2-7|TRBV28
CASSLSGSIYEQYF
TGTGCCAGCAGTTTATCCGGGAGCATATACGAGCAGTACTTC
>NA|once|TRBJ1-1|TRBV20-1
CSASGGTEAFF
TGCAGTGCCTCGGGTGGCACTGAAGCTTTCTTT
>TRBD1|few|TRBJ1-6|TRBV25-1
CASSEVVGDRGLNSPLHF
TGTGCCAGCAGTGAAGTCGTTGGGGACAGGGGGCTTAATTCACCCCTCCACTTT
>TRBD1|NA|TRBJ1-2|TRBV6-5
CASSYFGVGTGDGYTF
TGTGCCAGCAGTTACTTCGGGGTCGGGACAGGGGACGGCTACACCTTC
>TRBD2|NA|TRBJ2-5|TRBV27
CASSPGTSGETQYF
TGTGCCAGCAGTCCGGGGACTAGCGGGGAGACCCAGTACTTC
>NA|NA|TRBJ2-5|TRBV11-2
CATSDWRVSETQYF
TGTGCCACCAGTGATTGGCGTGTTTCCGAGACCCAGTACTTC
>NA|NA|TRBJ1-6|TRBV4-1
CASSQGRSSYNSPLHF
TGCGCCAGCAGCCAAGGCCGGAGCTCCTATAATTCACCCCTCCACTTT
>NA|NA|TRBJ1-1|TRBV9
CASSVGEGVGGAFF
TGTGCCAGCAGCGTAGGGGAGGGAGTGGGGGGAGCTTTCTTT
>TRBD2|NA|TRBJ2-5|TRBV15
CATSRDRLAGGETQYF
TGTGCCACCAGCAGAGATAGACTAGCGGGGGGGGAGACCCAGTACTTC
>NA|many|TRBJ2-7|TRBV15
CATSRDAQVGSYEQYF
TGTGCCACCAGCAGAGATGCTCAGGTTGGCTCCTACGAGCAGTACTTC
>TRBD1|NA|TRBJ1-4|TRBV20-1
CSARDTGVTNEKLFF
TGCAGTGCTAGAGATACAGGGGTTACTAATGAAAAACTGTTTTTT
>NA|few|TRBJ1-1|TRBV29-1
CSGSLNTEAFF
TGCTCAGGATCCCTGAACACTGAAGCTTTCTTT
>NA|once|TRBJ1-5|TRBV7-3
CASSRIRAHNQPQHF
TGTGCCAGCAGCCGGATCAGGGCCCACAATCAGCCCCAGCATTTT
>TRBD2|few|TRBJ2-7|TRBV6-6
CASSYSRGATYEQYF
TGTGCCAGCAGTTACTCGCGGGGGGCAACCTACGAGCAGTACTTC
>TRBD2|NA|TRBJ2-3|TRBV30
CAWNRAGGPGDTQYF
TGTGCCTGGAACAGAGCGGGAGGGCCTGGGGATACGCAGTATTTT
>TRBD1|NA|TRBJ1-2|TRBV10-2
CASRQGANYGYTF
TGCGCCAGCAGACAGGGGGCTAACTATGGCTACACCTTC
>NA|few|TRBJ1-2|TRBV7-2
CASSLTLGGYGYTF
TGTGCCAGCAGCTTAACGTTAGGGGGATATGGCTACACCTTC
>NA|NA|TRBJ1-2|TRBV6-5
CASTLGGHNYGYTF
TGTGCCAGCACCCTAGGGGGACATAACTATGGCTACACCTTC
>TRBD2|NA|TRBJ2-1|TRBV9
CASSVASGVYNEQFF
TGTGCCAGCAGCGTAGCTAGCGGGGTTTACAATGAGCAGTTCTTC
>NA|few|TRBJ2-5|TRBV20-1
CSAREVLAETQYF
TGCAGTGCTAGAGAGGTCCTAGCGGAGACCCAGTACTTC
>NA|NA|TRBJ1-5|TRBV27
CASSFFGQPQHF
TGTGCCAGCAGTTTCTTTGGTCAGCCCCAGCATTTT